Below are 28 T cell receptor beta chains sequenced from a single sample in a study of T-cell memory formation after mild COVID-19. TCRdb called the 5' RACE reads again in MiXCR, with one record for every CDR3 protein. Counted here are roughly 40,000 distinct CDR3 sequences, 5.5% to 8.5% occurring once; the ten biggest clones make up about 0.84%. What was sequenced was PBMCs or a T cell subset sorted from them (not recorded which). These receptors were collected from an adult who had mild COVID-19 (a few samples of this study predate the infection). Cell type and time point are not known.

This CDR3 reads CSASQAGIAEAFF. The CDR3 DNA sequence: TGCAGTGCCTCTCAGGCGGGGATCGCTGAAGCTTTCTTT. The chain is built from TRBV20-1 and TRBJ1-1; D ambiguous. Trimming left V 6 bases short and J 6 bases short, with 17 bases between. CDR1 is DFQATT and CDR2 is SNEGSKA in the germline V gene (reference sequence). This CDR3 has 13 amino acids.

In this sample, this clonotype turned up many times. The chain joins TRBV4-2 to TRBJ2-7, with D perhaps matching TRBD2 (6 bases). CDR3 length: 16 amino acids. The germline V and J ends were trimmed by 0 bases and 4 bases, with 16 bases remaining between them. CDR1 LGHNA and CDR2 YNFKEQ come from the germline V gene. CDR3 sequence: CASSQELQDGGYEQYF. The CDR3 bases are TGTGCCAGCAGCCAAGAGTTGCAGGACGGAGGGTACGAGCAGTACTTC.

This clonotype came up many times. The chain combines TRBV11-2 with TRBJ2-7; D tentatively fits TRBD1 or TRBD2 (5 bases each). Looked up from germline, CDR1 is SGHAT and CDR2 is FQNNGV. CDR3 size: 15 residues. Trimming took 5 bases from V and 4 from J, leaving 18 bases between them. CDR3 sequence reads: CASSGSGTPRYEQYF. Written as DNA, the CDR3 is TGTGCCAGCAGCGGCAGTGGGACCCCACGATACGAGCAGTACTTC.

The CDR3 reads CATSTSRGLGKLFF. CDR3 DNA: TGTGCCACCAGCACCTCCCGCGGCCTGGGTAAACTGTTTTTT. This sequence joins TRBV15 and TRBJ1-4; D gene unclear. This CDR3 spans 14 amino acids. V lost 4 bases and J lost 11, with 17 bases in between. The V gene's germline CDR1 is LNHNV and CDR2 YYDKDF (reference sequence). The full variable domain, rest sourced from reference TRBV15 and TRBJ1-4, is DAMVIQNPRYQVTQFGKPVTLSCSQTLNHNVMYWYQQKSSQAPKLLFHYYDKDFNNEADTPDNFQSRRPNTSFCFLDIRSPGLGDTAMYLCATSTSRGLGKLFFGSGTQLSVL.

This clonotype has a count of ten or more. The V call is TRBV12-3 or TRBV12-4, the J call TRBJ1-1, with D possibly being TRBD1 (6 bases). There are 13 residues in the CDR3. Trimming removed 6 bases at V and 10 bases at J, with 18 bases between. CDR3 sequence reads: CASSPFTGKGAFF. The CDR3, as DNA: TGTGCCAGCAGCCCTTTTACAGGGAAGGGAGCTTTCTTT.

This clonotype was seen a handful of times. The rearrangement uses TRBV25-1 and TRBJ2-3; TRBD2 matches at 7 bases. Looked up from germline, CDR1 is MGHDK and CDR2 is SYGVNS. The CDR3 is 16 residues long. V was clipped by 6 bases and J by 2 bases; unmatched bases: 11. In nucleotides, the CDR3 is TGTGCCAGCAGCCCCGATGGGGGGGGTTTCACAGATACGCAGTATTTT. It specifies CASSPDGGGFTDTQYF.

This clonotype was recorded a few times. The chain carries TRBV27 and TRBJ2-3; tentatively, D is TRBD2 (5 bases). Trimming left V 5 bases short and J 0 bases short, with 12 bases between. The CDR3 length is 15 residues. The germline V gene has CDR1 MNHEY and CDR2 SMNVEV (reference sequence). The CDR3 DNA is TGTGCCAGCAGTGTGCGGAGCGGTAGCACAGATACGCAGTATTTT. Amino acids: CASSVRSGSTDTQYF.

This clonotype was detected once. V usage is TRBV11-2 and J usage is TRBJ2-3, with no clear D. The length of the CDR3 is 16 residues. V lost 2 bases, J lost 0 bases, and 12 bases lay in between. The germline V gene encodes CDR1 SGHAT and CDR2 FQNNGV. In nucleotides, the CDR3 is TGTGCCAGCAGCTTACAGAGTACAGTTAGCACAGATACGCAGTATTTT. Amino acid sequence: CASSLQSTVSTDTQYF.

CDR3 sequence: CASSPGGPTETQYF. CDR3 DNA sequence: TGTGCCAGCTCACCGGGAGGGCCTACGGAGACCCAGTACTTC. The gene calls are TRBV18 and TRBJ2-5; 7 bases align to TRBD2. Germline CDR1 reads KGHSH; CDR2 reads LQKENI. The ends lost 3 bases at V and 5 bases at J; junction bases unmatched: 6. This CDR3 is built from 14 residues.

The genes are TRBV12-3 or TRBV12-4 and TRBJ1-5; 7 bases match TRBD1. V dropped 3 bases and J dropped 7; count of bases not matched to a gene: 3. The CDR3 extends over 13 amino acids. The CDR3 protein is CASSLTGSQPQHF. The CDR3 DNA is TGTGCCAGCAGTTTGACAGGGAGCCAGCCCCAGCATTTT.

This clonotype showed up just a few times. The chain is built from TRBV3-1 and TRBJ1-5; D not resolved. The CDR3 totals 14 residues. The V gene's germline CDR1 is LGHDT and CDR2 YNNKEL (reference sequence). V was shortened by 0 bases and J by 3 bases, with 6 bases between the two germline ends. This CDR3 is CASSQDVNNQPQHF. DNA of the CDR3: TGTGCCAGCAGCCAAGATGTGAACAATCAGCCCCAGCATTTT.

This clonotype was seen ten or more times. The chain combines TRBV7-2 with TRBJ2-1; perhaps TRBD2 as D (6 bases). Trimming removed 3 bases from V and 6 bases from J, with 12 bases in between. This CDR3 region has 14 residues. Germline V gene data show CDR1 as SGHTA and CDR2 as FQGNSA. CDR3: CASSFIGLSNEQFF. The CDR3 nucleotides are TGTGCCAGCAGCTTCATAGGACTATCCAATGAGCAGTTCTTC.

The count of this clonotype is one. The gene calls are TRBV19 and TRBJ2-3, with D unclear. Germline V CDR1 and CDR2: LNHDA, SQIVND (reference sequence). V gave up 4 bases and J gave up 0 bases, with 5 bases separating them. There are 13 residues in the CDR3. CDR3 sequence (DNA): TGTGCCAGTAGTACGACTAGCACAGATACGCAGTATTTT. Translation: CASSTTSTDTQYF.

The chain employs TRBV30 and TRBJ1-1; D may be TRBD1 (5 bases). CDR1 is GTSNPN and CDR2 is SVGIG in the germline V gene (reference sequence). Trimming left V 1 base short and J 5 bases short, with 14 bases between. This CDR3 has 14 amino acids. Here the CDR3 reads CAWSAGHLLTEAFF. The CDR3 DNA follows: TGTGCCTGGAGTGCAGGACACTTACTAACTGAAGCTTTCTTT.

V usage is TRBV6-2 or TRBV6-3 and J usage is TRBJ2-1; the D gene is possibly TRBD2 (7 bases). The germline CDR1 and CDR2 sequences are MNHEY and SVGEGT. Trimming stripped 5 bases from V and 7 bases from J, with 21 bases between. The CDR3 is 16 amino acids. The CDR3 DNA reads TGTGCCAGCAGTCGGAGGGGGGAGGGCCGAGGGAATGAGCAGTTCTTC. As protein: CASSRRGEGRGNEQFF.

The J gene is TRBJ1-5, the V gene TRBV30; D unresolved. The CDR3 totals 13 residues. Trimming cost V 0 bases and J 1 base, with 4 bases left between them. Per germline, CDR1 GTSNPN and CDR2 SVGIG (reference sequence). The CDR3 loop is CAWSVRSNQPQHF. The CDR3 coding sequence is TGTGCCTGGAGTGTACGGAGCAATCAGCCCCAGCATTTT.

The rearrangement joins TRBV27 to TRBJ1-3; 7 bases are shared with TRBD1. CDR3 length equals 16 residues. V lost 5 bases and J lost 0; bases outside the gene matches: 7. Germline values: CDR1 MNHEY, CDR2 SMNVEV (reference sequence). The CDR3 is CASSRTGSNSGNTIYF. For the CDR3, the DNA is TGTGCCAGCAGTCGGACAGGATCCAACTCTGGAAACACCATATATTTT.

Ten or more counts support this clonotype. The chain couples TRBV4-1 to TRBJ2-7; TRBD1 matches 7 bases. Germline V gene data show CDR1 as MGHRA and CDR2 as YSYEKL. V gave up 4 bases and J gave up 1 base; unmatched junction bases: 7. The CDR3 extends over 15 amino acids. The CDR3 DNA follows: TGCGCCAGCAGCCCTTTAGACAGGGCGTCCTACGAGCAGTACTTC. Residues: CASSPLDRASYEQYF.

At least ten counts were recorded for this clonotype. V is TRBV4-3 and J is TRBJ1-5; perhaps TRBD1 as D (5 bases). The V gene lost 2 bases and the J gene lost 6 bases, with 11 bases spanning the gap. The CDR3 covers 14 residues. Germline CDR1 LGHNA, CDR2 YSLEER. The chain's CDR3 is CASSQTGLAQPQHF. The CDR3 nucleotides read TGCGCCAGCAGCCAAACAGGTTTGGCTCAGCCCCAGCATTTT.

CDR3 sequence: CASSPQGYYGYTF. DNA for the CDR3: TGTGCCAGCAGCCCACAGGGTTACTATGGCTACACCTTC. This sequence joins TRBV3-1 and TRBJ1-2; possible D gene TRBD1, 6 bases. Trimming took 4 bases from V and 3 from J, leaving 9 bases between them. The CDR3 is made up of 13 amino acids. CDR1 and CDR2 from the germline V gene are LGHDT and YNNKEL (reference sequence).

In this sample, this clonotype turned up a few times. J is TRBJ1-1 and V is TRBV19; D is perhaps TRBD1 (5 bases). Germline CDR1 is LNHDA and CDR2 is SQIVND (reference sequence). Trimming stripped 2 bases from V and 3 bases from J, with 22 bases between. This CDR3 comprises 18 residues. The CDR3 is CASSISLWGGPGDTEAFF. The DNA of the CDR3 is TGTGCCAGTAGTATATCTCTCTGGGGGGGACCGGGGGACACTGAAGCTTTCTTT.

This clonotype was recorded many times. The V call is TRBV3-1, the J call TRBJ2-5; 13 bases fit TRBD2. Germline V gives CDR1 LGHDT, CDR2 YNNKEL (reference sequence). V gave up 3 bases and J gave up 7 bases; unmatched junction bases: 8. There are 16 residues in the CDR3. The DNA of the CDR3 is TGTGCCAGCAGCCACCGGACTAGCGGGGGCCAGGGGACCCAGTACTTC. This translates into CASSHRTSGGQGTQYF.

The CDR3 protein is CASSEADGGTYTDTQYF. The CDR3 nucleotides are TGTGCCAGCAGTGAAGCGGATGGGGGGACCTACACAGATACGCAGTATTTT. The V and J genes are TRBV2 and TRBJ2-3; tentatively, D is TRBD2 (6 bases). This CDR3 comprises 17 residues. The germline V gene encodes CDR1 SNHLY and CDR2 FYNNEI. Trimming took 0 bases from V and 2 from J, leaving 15 bases between them.

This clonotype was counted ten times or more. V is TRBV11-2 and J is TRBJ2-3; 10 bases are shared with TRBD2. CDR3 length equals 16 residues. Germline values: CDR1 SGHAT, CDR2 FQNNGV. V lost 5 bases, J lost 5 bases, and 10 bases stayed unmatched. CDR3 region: CASSLKAGGPIDTQYF. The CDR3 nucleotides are TGTGCCAGCAGCCTAAAAGCGGGAGGGCCAATAGATACGCAGTATTTT.

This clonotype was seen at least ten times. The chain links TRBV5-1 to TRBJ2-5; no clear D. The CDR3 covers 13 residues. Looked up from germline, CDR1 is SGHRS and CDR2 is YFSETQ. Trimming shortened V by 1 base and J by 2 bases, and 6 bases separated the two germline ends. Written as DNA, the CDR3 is TGCGCCAGCAGCTTGATGGGGCAAGAGACCCAGTACTTC. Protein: CASSLMGQETQYF.

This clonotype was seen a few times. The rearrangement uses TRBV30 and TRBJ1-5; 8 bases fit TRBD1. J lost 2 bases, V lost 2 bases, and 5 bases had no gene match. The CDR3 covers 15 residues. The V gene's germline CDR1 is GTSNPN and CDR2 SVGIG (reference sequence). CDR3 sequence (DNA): TGTGCCTGGAGTCGCGACAGGGGTGGCAATCAGCCCCAGCATTTT. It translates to CAWSRDRGGNQPQHF.

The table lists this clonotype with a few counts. The CDR3 coding sequence is TGTGCCAGCAGTTTAAACTCAGGGTACACTGAAGCTTTCTTT. Translating gives CASSLNSGYTEAFF. The rearrangement joins TRBV12-3 or TRBV12-4 to TRBJ1-1, with a possible D match to TRBD1 (5 bases). There are 14 residues in the CDR3. Trimming removed 2 bases at V and 3 bases at J, with 10 bases between.

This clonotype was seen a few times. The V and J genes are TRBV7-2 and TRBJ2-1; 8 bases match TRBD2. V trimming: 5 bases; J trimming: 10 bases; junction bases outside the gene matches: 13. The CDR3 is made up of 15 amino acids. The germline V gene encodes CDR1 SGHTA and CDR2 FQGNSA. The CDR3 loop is CASSPRQRGRGEQFF. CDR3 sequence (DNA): TGTGCCAGCAGCCCCCGACAGCGGGGGCGGGGCGAGCAGTTCTTC.